The 18 T cell receptor beta chains below come from one sample, sequenced in a study of blood T cell repertoires in COVID-19. The data were produced by immunoSEQ multiplex PCR, yet TCRdb's version contains in-frame clones alone and is incomplete. The sample carries 300,000 to 400,000 clones, 88% recorded once. Sequencing used peripheral blood. All receptors come from a woman in her 70s with COVID-19, enrolled during active disease.

The chain uses TRBV3-1 (or the pseudogene TRBV3-2) and TRBJ1-1; D gene unclear. Looked up from germline, CDR1 is LGHDT and CDR2 is YNNKEL (reference sequence). This CDR3 has 13 residues. V lost 1 base, J lost 11 bases, and 14 bases lay in between. CDR3 in DNA: TGTGCCAGCAGCCAAGGAAACCGCGGGGAGGCTTTCTTT. This codes for CASSQGNRGEAFF.

The chain has TRBV2 and TRBJ2-5, with D tentatively TRBD2 (6 bases). Between the trimmed V and J ends, which lost 6 bases and 5 bases, there was a span of 13 bases. CDR3 size: 13 residues. CDR1 is SNHLY and CDR2 is FYNNEI in the germline V gene. DNA for the CDR3: TGTGCCAGCAGCCGCTTGGAGGGCGAGACCCAGTACTTC. Residues: CASSRLEGETQYF.

V usage is TRBV4-3 and J usage is TRBJ1-1; D is unresolved. Trimming took 0 bases from V and 1 from J, leaving 9 bases between them. This CDR3 contains 15 residues. CDR1 and CDR2 (germline): LGHNA, YSLEER. The CDR3, as DNA: TGCGCCAGCAGCCAAGATCTACTGTCGAACACTGAAGCTTTCTTT. It translates to CASSQDLLSNTEAFF.

This sequence joins TRBV5-4 and TRBJ1-2; 11 bases match TRBD1. V trimming: 3 bases; J trimming: 4 bases; junction bases outside the gene matches: 8. The CDR3 covers 16 residues. The V gene's germline CDR1 is SGHNT and CDR2 YYREEE (reference sequence). The chain's CDR3 is CASSSGTGGKIYGYTF. The DNA of the CDR3 is TGTGCCAGCAGCTCCGGGACAGGGGGAAAAATCTATGGCTACACCTTC.

The chain couples TRBV2 to TRBJ1-2; the D gene is possibly TRBD1 (6 bases). The CDR3 length is 14 residues. The ends were cut back, 4 bases at V and 1 base at J, with 10 bases in the middle. Germline V lookup: CDR1 SNHLY, CDR2 FYNNEI. CDR3 bases: TGTGCCAGCAGTGCCGGGACAAATAACTATGGCTACACCTTC. Translating gives CASSAGTNNYGYTF.

The V call is TRBV21-1, the J call TRBJ2-7; TRBD1, as called in the table, went unchecked against the DNA. TRBV21-1 is a documented pseudogene. CDR3 length equals 18 residues. CDR3 in DNA: TGTGCCAGCAGCAAAAAGGTAGTCCGGGACAGGGGCGACGACGAGCAGTACTTC. This codes for CASSKKVVRDRGDDEQYF.

The chain uses TRBV11-2 and TRBJ2-7, with 9 positions matching TRBD1. V gave up 5 bases and J gave up 7 bases; unmatched junction bases: 9. CDR3 size: 14 residues. Germline V gene data show CDR1 as SGHAT and CDR2 as FQNNGV. The CDR3 DNA reads TGTGCCAGCAGCCCCGGGACAGGGTACTGGGAGCAGTACTTC. Its protein is CASSPGTGYWEQYF.

The chain has TRBV19 and TRBJ1-2; D is unclear. Trimming pared 3 bases from V and 3 bases from J, leaving 17 bases between. The CDR3 runs 16 residues. Germline V gene sequence: CDR1 LNHDA, CDR2 SQIVND (reference sequence). The CDR3 is CASSIPGTYAHYGYTF. As DNA, the CDR3 is TGTGCCAGTAGTATCCCGGGTACTTACGCTCACTATGGCTACACCTTC.

The V call is TRBV6-5, the J call TRBJ1-6, with 8 bases that match TRBD1. The CDR3 runs to 15 residues. J lost 8 bases, V lost 2 bases, and 5 bases had no gene match. Germline lookup yields CDR1 MNHEY and CDR2 SVGAGI. The CDR3 loop is CASSYETGADSPLHF. CDR3 sequence (DNA): TGTGCCAGCAGTTACGAGACAGGGGCTGATTCACCCCTCCACTTT.

The chain combines TRBV5-4 with TRBJ1-1, with D possibly being TRBD1 (5 bases). The CDR3 covers 14 residues. Germline loops: CDR1 SGHNT, CDR2 YYREEE (reference sequence). V lost 1 base and J 1 base, leaving 8 bases between the germline ends. The CDR3 DNA reads as TGTGCCAGCAGCTTGATAGGGGAGAACACTGAAGCTTTCTTT. It encodes CASSLIGENTEAFF.

The chain combines TRBV4-1 with TRBJ2-7, with 10 positions matching TRBD1. Trimming cost V 2 bases and J 6 bases; bases outside gene matches: 7. Germline V lookup: CDR1 MGHRA, CDR2 YSYEKL. The CDR3 length is 15 residues. This chain's CDR3 is CASSQRTGGATEQYF. CDR3 bases: TGCGCCAGCAGCCAAAGGACAGGGGGGGCCACCGAGCAGTACTTC.

The rearrangement joins TRBV15 to TRBJ1-2, with 8 bases fitting TRBD1. Germline CDR1 is LNHNV and CDR2 is YYDKDF (reference sequence). This CDR3 is 14 amino acids long. The V segment lost 7 bases and the J segment 5 bases; nucleotides outside the gene matches: 9. The CDR3 here is CATKVGTGFYGYTF. CDR3 nucleotide sequence: TGTGCCACCAAGGTCGGGACAGGTTTTTATGGCTACACCTTC.

This chain connects TRBV30 to TRBJ2-7; maybe TRBD2 (7 bases). Trimming pared 5 bases from V and 3 bases from J, leaving 17 bases between. The CDR3 runs to 14 residues. Looked up from germline, CDR1 is GTSNPN and CDR2 is SVGIG (reference sequence). Written as DNA, the CDR3 is TGTGCCTGGCCTCCGGACGGGGGGCTCTACGAGCAGTACTTC. Its protein product is CAWPPDGGLYEQYF.

The V and J genes are TRBV6-6 and TRBJ1-4, with D perhaps matching TRBD1 (6 bases). Deletions cut 2 bases from V and 6 bases from J, with 16 bases between. Germline CDR1 is MNHNY and CDR2 is SVGAGI (reference sequence). The CDR3 runs 16 residues. The CDR3 DNA is TGTGCCAGCAGTTACCCCAGGACAGAGGTGGATGAAAAACTGTTTTTT. Translated, it gives CASSYPRTEVDEKLFF.

V usage is TRBV28 and J usage is TRBJ2-7; TRBD2 agrees at 7 bases. CDR3 length: 12 amino acids. V was pared by 11 bases and J by 2 bases, with 6 bases of the junction left unmatched. Germline loops: CDR1 MDHEN, CDR2 SYDVKM. This CDR3 reads CACRGGTYEQYF. The CDR3 bases are TGTGCCTGCCGGGGAGGGACCTACGAGCAGTACTTC.

This clone was seen a single time. The gene calls are TRBV21-1 and TRBJ2-7; the table assigns TRBD2, which was not confirmed against the DNA. TRBV21-1 is a recognized pseudogene. The CDR3 length is 18 residues. DNA for the CDR3: TGTGCCAGCAGCAAAGTAAAGCGGGGGGCCTCTCGGTATTACGAGCAGTACTTC. It specifies CASSKVKRGASRYYEQYF.

CDR3 residues: CASSTRTGGDYGYTF. The CDR3 DNA reads as TGTGCCAGCAGTACTCGGACAGGGGGCGACTATGGCTACACCTTC. The rearrangement joins TRBV6-5 to TRBJ1-2, with TRBD1 matching 11 bases. CDR1 is MNHEY, CDR2 SVGAGI, per germline. Trimming took 5 bases from V and 3 from J; bases not matched to a gene: 5. The CDR3 covers 15 residues.

The chain joins TRBV10-3 to TRBJ2-1; 10 positions agree with TRBD2. CDR1 and CDR2 from the germline V gene are ENHRY and SYGVKD. V lost 4 bases to trimming and J lost 2 bases; unmatched junction nucleotides: 11. CDR3 size: 18 residues. This CDR3 is CAISGEAGGQGPYNEQFF. The CDR3 DNA sequence: TGTGCCATCAGTGGTGAAGCGGGGGGGCAAGGCCCCTACAATGAGCAGTTCTTC.